The sequence of this T cell receptor beta chain was determined in a study of T-cell memory formation after mild COVID-19. Trimming stripped 6 bases from V and 4 bases from J, with 15 bases between. This CDR3 comprises 14 residues. The V gene's germline CDR1 is MNHNS and CDR2 SASEGT. From the 5' RACE reads, TCRdb called clonotypes with MiXCR, one entry per CDR3 protein. The sample lists roughly 220,000 distinct CDR3 sequences; around 8.8% were seen once. The table lists this clonotype with a few counts. The rearrangement links TRBV6-1 to TRBJ1-1; D remains ambiguous. The specimen was PBMCs or a T cell subset sorted from them (not recorded which). This receptor was identified in a man aged 18-30 years who had mild COVID-19 (a few samples of this study predate the infection). Cell type and time point are not known. The CDR3 DNA reads as TGTGCCAGCAGGAGGGAGCCCGCGGCCACTGAAGCTTTCTTT. This encodes CASRREPAATEAFF.